The clone carrying this T cell receptor (beta chain) was seen many times. The antigen remains undetermined. Germline CDR1 reads ENHRY; CDR2 reads SYGVKD. The CDR3 consists of 13 residues. V lost 10 bases and J lost 1, with 13 bases in between. The data belong to a study of response to subunit inactivated influenza vaccine. Points from the study as a whole: Few new T cells, the authors suggested, are recruited by each seasonal influenza vaccination.

Each CDR3 protein is one row after TCRdb ran MiXCR on the RT-PCR reads. The sample records about half a million distinct CDR3 sequences, approximately 7.6% being singletons. The source material was PBMCs from blood, sampled less than 30 months after vaccination. The chain links TRBV10-3 to TRBJ1-2, with unresolved D. The TCR sequence derives from a man aged 50 to 69 who received an inactivated influenza vaccine. For the CDR3, the DNA is TGTGCCACAGAAACGGTCCGTAACTATGGCTACACCTTC. It translates to CATETVRNYGYTF.